This entry features one TCR beta chain sequence. Semi-nested PCR with Nested Universal Primer A followed constant-region reverse priming of full-length variable regions. TCRdb reprocessed the 5' RACE reads with MiXCR, giving one entry per CDR3 protein. Found here are some 62,000 distinct CDR3 sequences, 25% to 35% of them singletons; the top ten hold roughly 2%. The sequence was collected from a female donor with breast cancer. The sequenced sample consisted of tumor-infiltrating naive CD4+ T cells sorted from the breast tumor. Subset described: naive CD4+ T cells, CD4+CD45RA+CD25-.

The CDR3 DNA follows: TGTGCCAGCAGCTTGGGACAGGGGGCTTCATCCTACGAGCAGTACTTC. Its translation is CASSLGQGASSYEQYF. The chain employs TRBV7-6 and TRBJ2-7; the match to TRBD1 covers 12 bases. The V segment lost 3 bases and the J segment 1 base; nucleotides outside the gene matches: 4. Germline loops: CDR1 SGHVS, CDR2 FNYEAQ. This CDR3 contains 16 residues.